The 24 T cell receptor beta chains below come from one sample, sequenced in a study of blood T cell repertoires in COVID-19. Sequenced by immunoSEQ multiplex PCR; TCRdb stores in-frame clones only, minus some. The sample consists of 55,000 or so clones, 60% to 80% of them appearing once. The specimen sequenced was peripheral blood. The receptors here all came from a man aged 60 to 69 with acute or convalescent COVID-19.

The chain recombines TRBV5-1 with TRBJ1-5; 7 bases are a match to TRBD1. The CDR3 spans 15 residues. Looked up from germline, CDR1 is SGHRS and CDR2 is YFSETQ. Germline trimming cut 2 bases from V and 5 bases from J; bases unmatched to any gene: 7. The CDR3 DNA sequence: TGCGCCAGCAGCTTCAGAGGGGGCACAGATCAGCCCCAGCATTTT. As protein: CASSFRGGTDQPQHF.

In its sample, this clone was seen a few times. This chain links TRBV27 with TRBJ1-2; 7 nucleotides align to TRBD1. V lost 4 bases to trimming and J lost 7 bases; unmatched junction nucleotides: 9. Germline assignment: CDR1 MNHEY and CDR2 SMNVEV (reference sequence). The CDR3 length is 14 residues. DNA of the CDR3: TGTGCCAGCAGTTACCGCCAGGGGGAAGGTGGCTACACCTTC. Translated, it gives CASSYRQGEGGYTF.

The J gene is TRBJ2-6, the V gene TRBV24-1; no clear D gene. Trimming shortened V by 1 base and J by 0 bases, and 18 bases separated the two germline ends. CDR3 length: 20 amino acids. CDR1 and CDR2 (germline): KGHDR, SFDVKD. The CDR3 loop is CATSDLKSAYSSSGANVLTF. The CDR3 DNA reads as TGTGCCACCAGTGATTTAAAATCAGCGTATAGTAGCTCTGGGGCCAACGTCCTGACTTTC.

The chain joins TRBV5-1 to TRBJ2-4; 8 bases are shared with TRBD1. Per germline, CDR1 SGHRS and CDR2 YFSETQ. With V trimmed by 4 bases and J by 0 bases, 12 bases remained unmatched. This CDR3 has 18 residues. This CDR3 reads CASSLQQGQDLAKNIQYF. In nucleotides, the CDR3 is TGCGCCAGCAGCCTTCAACAGGGACAGGACTTAGCCAAAAACATTCAGTACTTC.

The chain has TRBV13 and TRBJ1-1; 7 bases match TRBD1. With V trimmed by 11 bases and J by 6 bases, 12 bases remained unmatched. The CDR3 runs to 13 residues. CDR1 and CDR2 (germline): PRHDT, FYEKMQ (reference sequence). CDR3 in DNA: TGTGCCGGGAGTTACAGGGGCGGCGCTGAAGCTTTCTTT. It is translated as CAGSYRGGAEAFF.

This sequence joins TRBV2 and TRBJ1-1; 7 bases align to TRBD1. Germline V gene lookup returns CDR1 SNHLY and CDR2 FYNNEI. CDR3 size: 14 residues. V dropped 5 bases and J dropped 3; count of bases not matched to a gene: 6. CDR3: CASSLQGSYTEAFF. The CDR3 nucleotides are TGTGCCAGCAGTTTACAGGGGTCGTACACTGAAGCTTTCTTT.

CDR3 nucleotides: TGTGCCAGCAGCTCACAGGGGGCCGACTATGGCTACACCTTC. This encodes CASSSQGADYGYTF. V is TRBV5-4 and J is TRBJ1-2; 9 nucleotides line up with TRBD1. CDR3 length: 14 residues. The V gene's germline CDR1 is SGHNT and CDR2 YYREEE (reference sequence). V was pared by 3 bases and J by 3 bases, with 3 bases of the junction left unmatched. The full variable domain, with the rest looked up from reference TRBV5-4 and TRBJ1-2, is ETGVTQSPTHLIKTRGQQVTLRCSSQSGHNTVSWYQQALGQGPQFIFQYYREEENGRGNFPPRFSGLQFPNYSSELNVNALELDDSALYLCASSSQGADYGYTFGSGTRLTVV.

V gene TRBV5-1 combines with J gene TRBJ1-2, with D hard to call. Trimming shortened V by 0 bases and J by 6 bases, and 15 bases separated the two germline ends. The germline V gene has CDR1 SGHRS and CDR2 YFSETQ. The CDR3 totals 15 residues. The CDR3 here is CASSLDPGSGNGYTF. For the CDR3, the DNA is TGCGCCAGCAGCTTGGATCCGGGTTCGGGAAATGGCTACACCTTC.

J is TRBJ1-5 and V is TRBV5-1, with D uncertain. With 1 base removed from V and 0 bases from J, the gap between germline ends came to 11 bases. Per germline, CDR1 SGHRS and CDR2 YFSETQ. This CDR3 is 16 amino acids long. CDR3 DNA sequence: TGCGCCAGCAGCTTGTTTGGGCAAAATAGCAATCAGCCCCAGCATTTT. It yields the protein CASSLFGQNSNQPQHF.

The rearrangement joins TRBV29-1 to TRBJ1-5; D remains ambiguous. The length of the CDR3 is 12 residues. Germline assignment: CDR1 SQVTM and CDR2 ANQGSEA. The germline V and J ends were trimmed by 3 bases and 5 bases, with 8 bases remaining between them. CDR3: CSVENGDQPQHF. The CDR3 region has the DNA TGCAGCGTTGAGAACGGGGATCAGCCCCAGCATTTT.

The J gene is TRBJ2-1, the V gene TRBV14, with D possibly TRBD1 on 6 matching bases. There are 15 residues in the CDR3. The germline V and J ends were trimmed by 4 bases and 3 bases, with 13 bases remaining between them. CDR1 and CDR2 from the germline V gene are SGHDN and FVKESK. The DNA of the CDR3 is TGTGCCAGCAGCCCTTTTGGGGGCATCTACAATGAGCAGTTCTTC. Residues: CASSPFGGIYNEQFF.

The V gene is TRBV10-3, the J gene TRBJ2-3; D call uncertain. Trimming cost V 4 bases and J 0 bases, with 5 bases left between them. This CDR3 spans 13 amino acids. CDR1 and CDR2 from the germline V gene are ENHRY and SYGVKD. The CDR3 DNA follows: TGTGCCATCAGTGGTGGCAGCACAGATACGCAGTATTTT. Encoded protein: CAISGGSTDTQYF.

Here the CDR3 reads CASSQVTGEAFF. In DNA, the CDR3 is TGTGCCAGCAGCCAAGTCACGGGTGAAGCTTTCTTT. The chain carries TRBV14 and TRBJ1-1; no clear D. The CDR3 is 12 amino acids. Germline V gives CDR1 SGHDN, CDR2 FVKESK. V lost 1 base and J 7 bases, leaving 7 bases between the germline ends.

The J gene is TRBJ2-5, the V gene TRBV11-2; D unresolved. Germline V gene lookup returns CDR1 SGHAT and CDR2 FQNNGV. The length of the CDR3 is 14 residues. Trimming took 1 base from V and 4 from J, leaving 10 bases between them. The CDR3 sequence: CASSLVLSRETQYF. The CDR3 coding sequence is TGTGCCAGCAGCTTAGTCCTGTCTCGAGAGACCCAGTACTTC.

The V call is TRBV27, the J call TRBJ2-7; 7 bases are a match to TRBD1. The germline V gene encodes CDR1 MNHEY and CDR2 SMNVEV (reference sequence). J was trimmed by 2 bases and V by 2 bases; bases with no gene match: 6. The CDR3 sequence is 15 residues long. The CDR3 DNA reads TGTGCCAGCAGTTTAGTGGGACAGCGGCCCTACGAGCAGTACTTC. Its protein product is CASSLVGQRPYEQYF.

V and J are TRBV7-2 and TRBJ2-1; D remains unclear. Germline CDR1 reads SGHTA; CDR2 reads FQGNSA. Trimming pared 1 base from V and 7 bases from J, leaving 11 bases between. The CDR3 is 14 residues long. The CDR3 region is CASSLGLWQNEQFF. For the CDR3, the DNA is TGTGCCAGCAGCTTAGGCCTTTGGCAGAATGAGCAGTTCTTC.

This chain links TRBV18 with TRBJ1-2; D perhaps matches TRBD1 (5 bases). V lost 3 bases, J lost 4 bases, and 15 bases lay in between. The CDR3 loop spans 15 amino acids. CDR1 and CDR2 (germline): KGHSH, LQKENI. The CDR3 DNA follows: TGTGCCAGCTCACCGGGGCAGGTGGGACTCTATGGCTACACCTTC. It is translated as CASSPGQVGLYGYTF.

The V and J genes are TRBV12-3 or TRBV12-4 and TRBJ1-2, with 8 bases identical to TRBD1. V lost 2 bases, J lost 6 bases, and 2 bases stayed unmatched. This CDR3 comprises 13 residues. The CDR3 coding sequence is TGTGCCAGCAGTTTATGGACAGGGAATGGCTACACCTTC. This encodes CASSLWTGNGYTF.

The chain combines TRBV5-1 with TRBJ2-5; 10 bases match TRBD2. The ends lost 4 bases at V and 1 base at J; junction bases unmatched: 7. In germline, CDR1 is SGHRS, CDR2 YFSETQ. CDR3 length: 16 amino acids. The chain's CDR3 is CASSPGASGGQETQYF. The CDR3 bases are TGCGCCAGCAGCCCGGGGGCTAGCGGGGGCCAAGAGACCCAGTACTTC.

About this clone itself: The junction departs from germline at one end; a sequencing error may be responsible. The CDR3 region has the DNA TGTGCCAGCAGGTCGGGACAGACCTTAGATCCGCAGTATTTT. It codes for CASRSGQTLDPQYF. This chain connects TRBV5-4 to TRBJ2-3; 7 positions match TRBD1. Germline V gene data show CDR1 as SGHNT and CDR2 as YYREEE (reference sequence). The CDR3 length is 14 residues.

This chain connects TRBV18 to TRBJ1-2; D is undetermined. Germline V gives CDR1 KGHSH, CDR2 LQKENI. The CDR3 has 11 amino acids. V lost 5 bases and J lost 6, with 7 bases in between. For the CDR3, the DNA is TGTGCCAGCTCAACAGACAATGGCTACACCTTC. Amino acids: CASSTDNGYTF.

V gene TRBV19 combines with J gene TRBJ1-2; D perhaps matches TRBD1 (6 bases). This CDR3 has 14 residues. With 3 bases removed from V and 7 bases from J, the gap between germline ends came to 15 bases. Germline V gene sequence: CDR1 LNHDA, CDR2 SQIVND (reference sequence). The chain's CDR3 is CASSMVGRGGGYTF. In nucleotides, the CDR3 is TGTGCCAGTAGTATGGTCGGTCGAGGGGGTGGCTACACCTTC. Variable domain in full (rest from reference TRBV19 and TRBJ1-2): DGGITQSPKYLFRKEGQNVTLSCEQNLNHDAMYWYRQDPGQGLRLIYYSQIVNDFQKGDIAEGYSVSREKKESFPLTVTSAQKNPTAFYLCASSMVGRGGGYTFGSGTRLTVV.

The rearrangement uses TRBV4-1 and TRBJ1-4; D not resolved. The V and J ends lost 0 bases and 13 bases respectively, with 15 bases between them. Germline V gene sequence: CDR1 MGHRA, CDR2 YSYEKL. The CDR3 is made up of 14 amino acids. This chain's CDR3 is CASSQDPTQRRLFF. In DNA, the CDR3 is TGCGCCAGCAGCCAAGATCCGACTCAGCGGAGACTGTTTTTT.

This clone was detected a few times. The CDR3 here is CASSRPTGENGYTF. CDR3 nucleotide sequence: TGTGCCAGTAGTAGGCCGACAGGGGAAAATGGCTACACCTTC. The rearrangement links TRBV19 to TRBJ1-2; 8 bases map to TRBD1. CDR3 length: 14 amino acids. Germline V gene sequence: CDR1 LNHDA, CDR2 SQIVND (reference sequence). With V trimmed by 4 bases and J by 6 bases, 7 bases remained unmatched.